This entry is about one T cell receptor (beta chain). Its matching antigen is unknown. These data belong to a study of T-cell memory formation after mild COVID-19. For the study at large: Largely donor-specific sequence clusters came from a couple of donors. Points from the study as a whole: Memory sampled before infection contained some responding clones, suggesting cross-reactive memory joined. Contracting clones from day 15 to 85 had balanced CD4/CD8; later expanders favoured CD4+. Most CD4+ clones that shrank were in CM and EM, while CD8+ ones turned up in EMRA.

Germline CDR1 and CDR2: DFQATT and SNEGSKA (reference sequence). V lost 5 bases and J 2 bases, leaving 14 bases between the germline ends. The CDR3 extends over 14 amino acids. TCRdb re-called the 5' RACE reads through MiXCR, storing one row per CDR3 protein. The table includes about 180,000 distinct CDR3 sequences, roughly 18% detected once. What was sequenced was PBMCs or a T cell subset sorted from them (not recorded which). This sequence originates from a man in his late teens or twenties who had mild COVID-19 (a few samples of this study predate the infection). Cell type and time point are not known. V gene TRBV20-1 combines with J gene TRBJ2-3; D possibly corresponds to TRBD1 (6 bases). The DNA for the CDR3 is TGCAGTGCTCCCCCCCAGGGGCACACAGATACGCAGTATTTT. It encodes CSAPPQGHTDTQYF.